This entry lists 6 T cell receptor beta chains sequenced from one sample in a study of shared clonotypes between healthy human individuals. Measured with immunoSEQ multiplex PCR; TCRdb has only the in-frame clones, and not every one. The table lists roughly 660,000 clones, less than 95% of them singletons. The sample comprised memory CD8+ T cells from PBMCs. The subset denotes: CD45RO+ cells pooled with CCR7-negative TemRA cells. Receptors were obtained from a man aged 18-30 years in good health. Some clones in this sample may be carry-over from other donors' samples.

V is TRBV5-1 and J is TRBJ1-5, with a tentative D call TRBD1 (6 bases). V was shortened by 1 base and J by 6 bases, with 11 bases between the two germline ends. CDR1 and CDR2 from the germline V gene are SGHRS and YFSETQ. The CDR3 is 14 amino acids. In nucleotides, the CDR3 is TGCGCCAGCAGCTTGATGGGGGCAGGTCAGCCCCAGCATTTT. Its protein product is CASSLMGAGQPQHF.

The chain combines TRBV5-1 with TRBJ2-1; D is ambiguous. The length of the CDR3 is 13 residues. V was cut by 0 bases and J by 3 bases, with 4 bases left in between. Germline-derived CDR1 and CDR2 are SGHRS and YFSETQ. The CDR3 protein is CASSLEFYNEQFF. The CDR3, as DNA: TGCGCCAGCAGCTTGGAATTCTACAATGAGCAGTTCTTC.

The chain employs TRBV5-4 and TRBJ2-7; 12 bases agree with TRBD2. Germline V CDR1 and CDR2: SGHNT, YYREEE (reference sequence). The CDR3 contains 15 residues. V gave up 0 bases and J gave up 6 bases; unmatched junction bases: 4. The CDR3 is CASSLGTSGKSEQYF. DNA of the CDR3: TGTGCCAGCAGCTTGGGGACTAGCGGGAAGTCCGAGCAGTACTTC.

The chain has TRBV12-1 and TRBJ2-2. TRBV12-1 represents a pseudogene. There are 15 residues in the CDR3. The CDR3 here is CASSVPGPNTGELFF. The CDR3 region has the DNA TGTGCCAGCAGCGTACCGGGCCCGAACACCGGGGAGCTGTTTTTT.

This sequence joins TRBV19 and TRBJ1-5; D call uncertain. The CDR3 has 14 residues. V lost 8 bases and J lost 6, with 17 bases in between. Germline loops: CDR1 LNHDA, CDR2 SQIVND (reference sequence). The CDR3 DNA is TGTGCCAGTGAGTCTTTCGGGTCTACTCAGCCCCAGCATTTT. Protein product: CASESFGSTQPQHF.

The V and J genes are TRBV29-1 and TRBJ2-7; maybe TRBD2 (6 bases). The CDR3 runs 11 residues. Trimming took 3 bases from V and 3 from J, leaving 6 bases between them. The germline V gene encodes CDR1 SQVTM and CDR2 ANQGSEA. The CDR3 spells CSVDSGYEQYF. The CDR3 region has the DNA TGCAGCGTTGATAGCGGCTACGAGCAGTACTTC.